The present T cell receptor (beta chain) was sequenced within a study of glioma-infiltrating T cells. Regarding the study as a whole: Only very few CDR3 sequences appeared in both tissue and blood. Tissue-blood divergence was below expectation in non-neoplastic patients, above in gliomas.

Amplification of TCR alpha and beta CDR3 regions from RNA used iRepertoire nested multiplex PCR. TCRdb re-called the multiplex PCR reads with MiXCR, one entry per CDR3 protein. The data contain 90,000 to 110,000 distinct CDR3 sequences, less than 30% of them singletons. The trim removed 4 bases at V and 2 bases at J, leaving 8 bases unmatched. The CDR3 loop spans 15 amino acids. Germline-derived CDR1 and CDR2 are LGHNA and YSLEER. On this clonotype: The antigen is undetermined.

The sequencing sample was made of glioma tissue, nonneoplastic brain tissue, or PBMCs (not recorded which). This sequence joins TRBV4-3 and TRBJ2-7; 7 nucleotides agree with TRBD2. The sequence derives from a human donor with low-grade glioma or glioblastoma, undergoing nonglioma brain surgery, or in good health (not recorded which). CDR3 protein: CASSRLLAEAYEQYF. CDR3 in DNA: TGCGCCAGCAGCCGGCTTCTAGCGGAGGCCTACGAGCAGTACTTC.